This T cell receptor (beta chain) is drawn from a study of post-analysis software for immune sequencing data. Study-wide results and limits: Four to six TRBV segments, including TRBV5-6, TRBV5-1 and TRBV20-1, were more frequent in patients than controls. Normalized Chao1 diversity was significantly reduced in patients versus controls. Batch-mates among the samples co-clustered strongly by F measure.

Note on this clonotype: Its target is unknown.

Prepared TCR beta cDNA libraries contained unique molecular identifiers. From approximately 0.95 to 9.8 million T cells, roughly 0.5 million cDNA molecules were obtained. Using its own MiXCR run on the PCR reads, TCRdb lists one record per CDR3 protein. Among hundreds of thousands of distinct CDR3 sequences listed, roughly half were seen once. The V gene lost 2 bases and the J gene lost 10 bases, with 9 bases spanning the gap. This CDR3 contains 12 residues. Per the germline V gene, CDR1 is MNHEY and CDR2 is SVGAGI. This clonotype originated in a girl between 5 and 17 years old with multiple sclerosis. Source material: blood. The V gene is TRBV6-5, the J gene TRBJ2-1; no clear D. DNA for the CDR3: TGTGCCAGCAGTTACGGGCTAGTCGAGCAGTTCTTC. Amino acids: CASSYGLVEQFF.